A selection of T cell receptor beta chains follows, all from one sample in a study of Graves' ophthalmopathy and Graves' hyperthyroidism. TCRdb re-derived calls from the multiplex PCR reads in MiXCR, one entry per CDR3 protein. The sample holds 350,000 to 450,000 distinct CDR3 sequences, 15% to 20% seen once. Sequenced material: peripheral blood. The receptor set was obtained from a woman younger than 35 with Graves' ophthalmopathy. CDR3s include the opening cysteine and the closing phenylalanine or tryptophan. The D gene is left open where the match is weak. Expanded clones get a size class; other rows say once, few or many, or leave the size out.

v_gene	d_gene	abundance	j_gene	CDR3nt	CDR3aa
TRBV14	NA	NA	TRBJ2-3	TGTGCCAGCAGCCAATACCGGGGGCCAGATACGCAGTATTTT	CASSQYRGPDTQYF
TRBV7-9	NA	few	TRBJ1-3	TGTACCAGCAGCTCGTGGATCTCTGGAAACACCATATATTTT	CTSSSWISGNTIYF
TRBV6-5	NA	many	TRBJ1-2	TGTGCCAGCTTAGCGACCACCGACTATGGCTACACCTTC	CASLATTDYGYTF
TRBV6-2/TRBV6-3	TRBD1	many	TRBJ1-1	TGTGCCAGCAGAGACAGGGTGGCCCTGAACACTGAAGCTTTCTTT	CASRDRVALNTEAFF
TRBV24-1	NA	many	TRBJ2-7	TGTGCCACCAGTGATCTGAGCTACGAGCAGTACTTC	CATSDLSYEQYF
TRBV6-1	NA	many	TRBJ1-3	TGTGCCAGCAGTGGTCCCAACTCTGGAAACACCATATATTTT	CASSGPNSGNTIYF
TRBV6-5	NA	many	TRBJ1-6	TGTGCCAGCAGTATTACAGCCTATAATTTACCCCTCCACTTT	CASSITAYNLPLHF
TRBV27	NA	many	TRBJ2-7	TGTGCCAGCAGCACCCGCTCCCCATTATTGTGGGCCTACGAGCAGTACTTC	CASSTRSPLLWAYEQYF
TRBV20-1	TRBD2	many	TRBJ2-5	TGCAGTGCAACTAGCGGGGGGGCCCTCGAGACCCAGTACTTC	CSATSGGALETQYF
TRBV19	NA	many	TRBJ1-5	TGTGCCAGTACAAACAGGGCGGTCAATCAGCCCCAGCATTTT	CASTNRAVNQPQHF
TRBV7-3	TRBD2	many	TRBJ2-7	TGTGCCAGCAGCTTAATCGGCGGGAGGTCCGTCTGGGAGCTCAGCTCCTACGAGCAGTACTTC	CASSLIGGRSVWELSSYEQYF
TRBV10-3	NA	many	TRBJ1-1	TGTGCCATCAGTCCCGCGGGGCCCCGAGCGGACACTGAAGCTTTCTTT	CAISPAGPRADTEAFF
TRBV12-3/TRBV12-4	NA	NA	TRBJ2-2	TGTGCCAGCAGTTTAGGACAGGCTGGCACCGGGGAGCTGTTTTTT	CASSLGQAGTGELFF
TRBV4-1	NA	many	TRBJ1-2	TGCGCCAGCAGCCGCAATGATGGCTACACCTTC	CASSRNDGYTF
TRBV19	NA	many	TRBJ2-2	TGTGCCAGTAGTATCCCTGGACTGATCACCGGGGAGCTGTTTTTT	CASSIPGLITGELFF
TRBV19	NA	many	TRBJ1-1	TGTGCCAGTAGTATCTGGGGTGTGGCTTTCTTT	CASSIWGVAFF
TRBV12-3/TRBV12-4	NA	NA	TRBJ2-5	TGTGCCAGCAGTTTATGGGACGGCGGGGCGTCAAGGGAGACCCAGTACTTC	CASSLWDGGASRETQYF
TRBV6-5	TRBD1	many	TRBJ1-2	TGTGCCAGCAGTCCGAACAGGGGGAGAGGTGGCTACACCTTC	CASSPNRGRGGYTF
TRBV20-1	TRBD2	many	TRBJ2-4	TGCAGTGCTAGAAAATCCGGTCGGCGGGAGGGCAAGGACATTCAGTACTTC	CSARKSGRREGKDIQYF
TRBV6-2/TRBV6-3	NA	many	TRBJ1-5	TGTGCCAGCAGTTACAAGAGGAGACTTAGCAATCAGCCCCAGCATTTT	CASSYKRRLSNQPQHF
TRBV2	TRBD1	many	TRBJ1-2	TGTGCCAGCAGCCTCACAGGGGCAAATGGCTACACCTTC	CASSLTGANGYTF
TRBV20-1	TRBD1	many	TRBJ1-5	TGCAGTGCAAGGACAGGGGACCAGCCCCAGCATTTT	CSARTGDQPQHF
TRBV12-3/TRBV12-4	NA	many	TRBJ1-3	TGTGCCAGCACGCCCGGTCCACCTGGAAACACCATATATTTT	CASTPGPPGNTIYF
TRBV4-2	TRBD1	many	TRBJ1-6	TGTGCCAGCAGCCAACGACAGGGTCTTAGCTCCTATAATTCACCCCTCCACTTT	CASSQRQGLSSYNSPLHF